This T cell receptor beta chain was sequenced during a study of blood T cell repertoires in COVID-19. CDR1 is MGHRA, CDR2 YSYEKL, per germline. The CDR3 is made up of 12 amino acids. Generated by immunoSEQ multiplex PCR, the TCRdb table keeps only in-frame clones and is missing some. The repertoire holds 300,000 to 350,000 clones, with around 90% as singletons. In the case of this clone: Relative to the germline gene, one junction end is altered; a read error may explain this.

The TCR originated in a man between 18 and 35 years old with active or convalescent COVID-19. The sequenced sample was peripheral blood. The rearrangement joins TRBV4-1 to TRBJ1-2, with D tentatively TRBD1 (5 bases). CDR3: CASSQALAGMSF. CDR3 DNA: TGCGCCAGCAGCCAAGCCCTGGCAGGGATGTCCTTC.